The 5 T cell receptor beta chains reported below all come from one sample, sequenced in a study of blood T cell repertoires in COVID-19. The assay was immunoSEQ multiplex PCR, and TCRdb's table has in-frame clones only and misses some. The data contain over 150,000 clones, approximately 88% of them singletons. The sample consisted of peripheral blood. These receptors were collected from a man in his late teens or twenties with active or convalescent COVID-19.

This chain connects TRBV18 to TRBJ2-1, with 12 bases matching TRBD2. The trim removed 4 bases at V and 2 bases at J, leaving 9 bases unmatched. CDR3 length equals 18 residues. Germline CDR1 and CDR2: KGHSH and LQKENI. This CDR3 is CASSLRWTSGTTYNEQFF. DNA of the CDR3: TGTGCCAGCTCACTAAGATGGACTAGCGGGACCACCTACAATGAGCAGTTCTTC.

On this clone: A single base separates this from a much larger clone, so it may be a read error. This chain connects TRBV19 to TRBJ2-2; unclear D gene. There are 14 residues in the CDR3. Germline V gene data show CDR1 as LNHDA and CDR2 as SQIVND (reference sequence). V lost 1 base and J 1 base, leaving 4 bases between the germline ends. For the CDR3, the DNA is TGTGCCAGTAGTATAGCCAGGAACACCGGGGAGCTGTTTTTT. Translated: CASSIARNTGELFF.

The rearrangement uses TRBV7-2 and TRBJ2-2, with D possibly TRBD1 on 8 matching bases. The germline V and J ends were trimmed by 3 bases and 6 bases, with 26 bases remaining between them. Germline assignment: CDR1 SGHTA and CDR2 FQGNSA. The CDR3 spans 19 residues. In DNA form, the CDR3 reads TGTGCCAGCAGCTTGGCTTCAGCGGGAACAGGGGGTCTGGCCGGGGAGCTGTTTTTT. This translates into CASSLASAGTGGLAGELFF.

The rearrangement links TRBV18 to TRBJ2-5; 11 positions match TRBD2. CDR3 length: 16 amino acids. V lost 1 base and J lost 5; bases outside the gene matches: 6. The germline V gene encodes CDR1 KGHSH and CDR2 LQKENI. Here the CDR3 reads CASSPQALAGVETQYF. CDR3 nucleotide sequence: TGTGCCAGCTCACCACAGGCACTAGCGGGAGTGGAGACCCAGTACTTC.

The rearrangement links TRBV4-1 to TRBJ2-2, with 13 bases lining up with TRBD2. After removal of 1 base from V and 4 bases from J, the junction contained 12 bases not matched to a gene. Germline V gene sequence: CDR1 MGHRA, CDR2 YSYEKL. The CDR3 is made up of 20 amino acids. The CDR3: CASSQVEITSGRGGTGELFF. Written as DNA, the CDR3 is TGCGCCAGCAGCCAAGTCGAAATTACTAGCGGGAGGGGCGGCACCGGGGAGCTGTTTTTT.